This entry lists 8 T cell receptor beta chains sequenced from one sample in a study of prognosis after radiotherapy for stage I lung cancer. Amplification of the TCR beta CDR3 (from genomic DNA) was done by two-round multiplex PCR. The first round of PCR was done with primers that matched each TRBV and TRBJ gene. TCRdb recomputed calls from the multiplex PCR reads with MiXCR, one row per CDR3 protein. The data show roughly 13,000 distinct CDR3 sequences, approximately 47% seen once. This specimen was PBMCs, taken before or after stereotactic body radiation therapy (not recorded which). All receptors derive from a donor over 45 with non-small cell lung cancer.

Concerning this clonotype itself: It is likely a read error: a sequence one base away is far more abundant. This CDR3 reads CASLNSGWGGYTF. The CDR3, as DNA: TGTGCCAGCCTGAACTCAGGGTGGGGTGGCTACACCTTC. The rearrangement links TRBV6-4 to TRBJ1-2; TRBD1 is a possible D gene (5 bases). V lost 8 bases to trimming and J lost 7 bases, with 17 bases between them. The CDR3 has 13 residues. The germline CDR1 and CDR2 sequences are MRHNA and SNTAGT.

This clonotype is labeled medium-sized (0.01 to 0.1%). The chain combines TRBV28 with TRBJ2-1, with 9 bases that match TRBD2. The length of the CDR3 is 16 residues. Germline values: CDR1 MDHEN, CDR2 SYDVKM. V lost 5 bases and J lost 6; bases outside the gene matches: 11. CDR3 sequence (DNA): TGTGCCAGCAGTCCCCGAGGTAGCGGGAGAGGCAATGAGCAGTTCTTC. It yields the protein CASSPRGSGRGNEQFF.

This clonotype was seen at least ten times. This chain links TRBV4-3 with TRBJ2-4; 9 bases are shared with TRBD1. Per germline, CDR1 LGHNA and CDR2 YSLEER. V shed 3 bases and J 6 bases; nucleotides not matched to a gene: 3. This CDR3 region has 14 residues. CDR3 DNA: TGCGCCAGCAGCCAGCGACAGGGGGTAAACATTCAGTACTTC. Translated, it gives CASSQRQGVNIQYF.

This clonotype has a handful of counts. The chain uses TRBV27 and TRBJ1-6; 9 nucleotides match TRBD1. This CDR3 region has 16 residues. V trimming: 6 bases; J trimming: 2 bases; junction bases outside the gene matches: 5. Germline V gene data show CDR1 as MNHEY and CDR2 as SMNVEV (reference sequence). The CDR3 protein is CASRRDRDAYNSPLHF. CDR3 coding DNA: TGTGCCAGCAGACGGGACAGGGACGCCTATAATTCACCCCTCCACTTT.

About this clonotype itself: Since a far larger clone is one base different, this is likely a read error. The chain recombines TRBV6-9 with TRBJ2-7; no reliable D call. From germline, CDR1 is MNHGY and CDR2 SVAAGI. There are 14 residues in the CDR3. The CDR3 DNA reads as TGTGCCAGCATCCCCCACTGGCAAGCCTACGAGCATTACTTC. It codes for CASIPHWQAYEHYF.

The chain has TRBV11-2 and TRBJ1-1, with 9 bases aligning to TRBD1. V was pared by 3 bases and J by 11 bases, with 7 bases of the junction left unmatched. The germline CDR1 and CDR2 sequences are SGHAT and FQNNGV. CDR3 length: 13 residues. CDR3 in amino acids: CASSFRQGVRAFF. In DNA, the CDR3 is TGTGCCAGCAGCTTTCGACAGGGGGTAAGGGCTTTCTTT.

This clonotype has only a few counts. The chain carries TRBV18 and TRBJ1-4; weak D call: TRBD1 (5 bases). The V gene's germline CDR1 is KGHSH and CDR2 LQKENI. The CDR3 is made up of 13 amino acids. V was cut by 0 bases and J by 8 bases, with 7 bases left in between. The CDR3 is CASSPPGDEKLFF. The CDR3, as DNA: TGTGCCAGCTCACCACCAGGGGACGAAAAACTGTTTTTT.

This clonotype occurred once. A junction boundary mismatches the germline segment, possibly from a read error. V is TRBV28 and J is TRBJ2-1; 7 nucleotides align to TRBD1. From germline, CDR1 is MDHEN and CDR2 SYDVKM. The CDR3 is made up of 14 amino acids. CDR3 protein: CAIADRESYNKQFF. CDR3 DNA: TGTGCCATCGCTGACAGGGAATCCTACAATAAGCAGTTCTTC.